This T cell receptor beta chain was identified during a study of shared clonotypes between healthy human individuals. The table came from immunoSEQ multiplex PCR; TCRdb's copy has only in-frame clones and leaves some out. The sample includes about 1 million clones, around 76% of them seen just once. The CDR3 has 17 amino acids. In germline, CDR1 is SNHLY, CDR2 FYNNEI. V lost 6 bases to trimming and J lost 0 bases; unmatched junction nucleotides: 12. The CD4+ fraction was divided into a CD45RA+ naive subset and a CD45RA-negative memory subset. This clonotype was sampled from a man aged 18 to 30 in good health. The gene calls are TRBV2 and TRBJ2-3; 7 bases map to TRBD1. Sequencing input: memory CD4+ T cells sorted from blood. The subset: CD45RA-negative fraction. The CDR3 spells CASRAQTPGQSTDTQYF. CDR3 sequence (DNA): TGTGCCAGCAGGGCCCAAACCCCGGGACAGAGCACAGATACGCAGTATTTT.